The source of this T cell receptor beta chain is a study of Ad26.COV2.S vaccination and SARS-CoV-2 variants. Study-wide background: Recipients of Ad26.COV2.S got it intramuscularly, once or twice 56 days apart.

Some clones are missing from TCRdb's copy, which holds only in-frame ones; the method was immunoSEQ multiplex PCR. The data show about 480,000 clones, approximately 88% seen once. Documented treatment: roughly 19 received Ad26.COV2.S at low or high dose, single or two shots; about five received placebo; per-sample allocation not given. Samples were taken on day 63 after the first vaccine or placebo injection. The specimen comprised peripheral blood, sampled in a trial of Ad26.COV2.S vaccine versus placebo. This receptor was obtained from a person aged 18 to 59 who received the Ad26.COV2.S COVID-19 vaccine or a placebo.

The CDR3: CSARQAKGYTF. The CDR3, as DNA: TGCAGTGCGAGACAGGCTAAGGGCTACACCTTC. The rearrangement uses TRBV20-1 and TRBJ1-2; tentative D call: TRBD1 (6 bases). Germline CDR1 is DFQATT and CDR2 is SNEGSKA (reference sequence). Between the trimmed V and J ends, which lost 6 bases and 8 bases, there was a span of 13 bases. The CDR3 is made up of 11 amino acids.